This T cell receptor (beta chain) was sequenced in a study of T cell responses to AZD1222 COVID-19 vaccine. With 1 base removed from V and 6 bases from J, the gap between germline ends came to 25 bases. Looked up from germline, CDR1 is LGHDT and CDR2 is YNNKEL (reference sequence). CDR3 length: 19 amino acids. The repertoire was sequenced with immunoSEQ multiplex PCR; TCRdb's copy has only in-frame clones and lacks some. The sample comprises over 85,000 clones, approximately 81% of which are singletons, and about 17% rests with the top ten. The gene calls are TRBV3-1 (or the pseudogene TRBV3-2) and TRBJ2-4, with a tentative D call TRBD2 (6 bases). The TCR sequence derives from an adult in good health. Sequenced here: peripheral blood, sampled on day 0 of AZD1222 vaccination. In DNA, the CDR3 is TGTGCCAGCAGCCAAGTTCCTTCGTCTTTGGGCGGGACGGCAAACATTCAGTACTTC. It codes for CASSQVPSSLGGTANIQYF.